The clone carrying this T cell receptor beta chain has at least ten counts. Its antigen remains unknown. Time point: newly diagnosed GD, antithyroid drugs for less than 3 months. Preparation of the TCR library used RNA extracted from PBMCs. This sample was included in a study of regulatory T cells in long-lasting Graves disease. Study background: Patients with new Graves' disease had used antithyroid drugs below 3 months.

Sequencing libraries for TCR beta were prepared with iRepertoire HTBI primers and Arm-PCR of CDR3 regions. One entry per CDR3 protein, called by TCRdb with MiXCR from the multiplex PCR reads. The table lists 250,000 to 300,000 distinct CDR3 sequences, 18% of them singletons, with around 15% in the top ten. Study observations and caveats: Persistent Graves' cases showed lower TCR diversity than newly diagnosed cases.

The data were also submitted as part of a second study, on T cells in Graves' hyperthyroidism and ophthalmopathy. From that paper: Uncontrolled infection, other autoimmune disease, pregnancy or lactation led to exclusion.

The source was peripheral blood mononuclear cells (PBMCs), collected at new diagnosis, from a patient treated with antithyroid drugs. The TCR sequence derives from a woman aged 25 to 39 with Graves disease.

CDR3 sequence (DNA): TGTGCCAGTAGTTCCCCGACCGGGACAGGGAAGGAAAAACTGTTTTTT. Translating it yields CASSSPTGTGKEKLFF. V usage is TRBV19 and J usage is TRBJ1-4; 9 bases agree with TRBD1. Per the germline V gene, CDR1 is LNHDA and CDR2 is SQIVND (reference sequence). This CDR3 region has 16 residues. The J segment lost 8 bases and the V segment lost 5 bases, leaving 12 bases of the junction unmatched.